Ten or more counts support the clone carrying this TCR beta chain. What it binds is not known. This specimen belongs to a study of CD8 T cells in ankylosing spondylitis. Overall study findings and caveats: Earlier reports found some motif variants in synovial fluid and blood in reactive arthritis. Blood from ankylosing spondylitis patients appeared to carry a characteristic eight-variant TCR beta motif. The clones that were linked to disease were reported to be significantly enriched in matched synovial fluid samples from ankylosing spondylitis patients.

The CDR3 extends over 16 amino acids. Germline V gene sequence: CDR1 SGDLS, CDR2 YYNGEE. V gave up 2 bases and J gave up 3 bases; unmatched junction bases: 8. Generation of TCR beta libraries employed quantitative 5'-RACE incorporating molecular barcodes. TCRdb analysed the 5' RACE reads with MiXCR anew, one entry per CDR3 protein. The sample records roughly 250,000 distinct CDR3 sequences, around 9.1% being singletons. The sequenced material came from blood, either unsorted or a sorted T cell fraction (not recorded which). The chain combines TRBV9 with TRBJ1-1; 9 bases align to TRBD1. The source of this sequence is a male donor with ankylosing spondylitis or in good health (not recorded which). The CDR3 nucleotides are TGTGCCAGCAGCGTTCTTCCGGACAGGGGTCACACTGAAGCTTTCTTT. Residues: CASSVLPDRGHTEAFF. The full variable domain, its missing parts supplied by reference TRBV9 and TRBJ1-1, is DSGVTQTPKHLITATGQRVTLRCSPRSGDLSVYWYQQSLDQGLQFLIQYYNGEERAKGNILERFSAQQFPDLHSELNLSSLELGDSALYFCASSVLPDRGHTEAFFGQGTRLTVV.